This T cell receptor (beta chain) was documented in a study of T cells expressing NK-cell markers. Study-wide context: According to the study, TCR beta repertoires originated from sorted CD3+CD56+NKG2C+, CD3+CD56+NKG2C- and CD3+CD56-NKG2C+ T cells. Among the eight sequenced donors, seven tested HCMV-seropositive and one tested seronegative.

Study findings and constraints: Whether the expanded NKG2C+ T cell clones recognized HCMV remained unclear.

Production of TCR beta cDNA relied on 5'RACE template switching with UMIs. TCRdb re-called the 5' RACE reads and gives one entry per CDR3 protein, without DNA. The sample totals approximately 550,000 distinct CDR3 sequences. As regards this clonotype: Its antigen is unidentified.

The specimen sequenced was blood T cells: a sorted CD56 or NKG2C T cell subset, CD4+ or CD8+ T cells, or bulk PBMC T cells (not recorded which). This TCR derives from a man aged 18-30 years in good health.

Here the CDR3 reads CASGAGSGTDTQYF. The chain uses TRBV2 and TRBJ2-3. The CDR3 sequence is 14 residues long. Germline CDR1 is SNHLY and CDR2 is FYNNEI. The variable domain in full, completed from reference TRBV2 and TRBJ2-3, reads EPEVTQTPSHQVTQMGQEVILRCVPISNHLYFYWYRQILGQKVEFLVSFYNNEISEKSEIFDDQFSVERPDGSNFTLKIRSTKLEDSAMYFCASGAGSGTDTQYFGPGTRLTVL.